Listed here is a single T cell receptor beta chain. The antigen is undetermined. Here immunoSEQ multiplex PCR was the method, and the copy in TCRdb shows in-frame clones only, minus some. The top ten hold about 0.41% of the sample, which has 2 million to 2.5 million clones, about 90% seen once. The data stem from a study of shared clonotypes between healthy human individuals. V lost 8 bases and J lost 0, with 12 bases in between. Germline CDR1 KGHSH, CDR2 LQKENI. CDR3 size: 14 residues. Overall study results and limits: An effect of sequencing depth on clonotype sharing among donors was expected. Larger estimated richness was generally recorded for naive subsets relative to memory subsets. Among non-shared clonotypes, generation probabilities were lower than among those shared by all four donors.

The V call is TRBV18, the J call TRBJ2-3; no firm D call. The sequence came from a man younger than 35 in good health. Some clones in this sample may be carry-over from other donors' samples. Input material: naive CD4+ T cells from PBMCs. Regarding subset: CD45RA+ positively selected. The CDR3 reads CASHWTASTDTQYF. CDR3 in DNA: TGTGCCAGCCACTGGACGGCTAGCACAGATACGCAGTATTTT.